The source of this TCR beta chain is a study of OX40 agonist ivuxolimab in advanced cancers. Turning to the study itself: At 0.01 to 10 mg/kg, ivuxolimab was administered intravenously to patients every 2 weeks. Those treated in dose escalation had hepatocellular carcinoma, melanoma, renal cell cancer or head and neck cancer. Study conclusions and caveats: Expanded clones tended on average to be more numerous among CD8+ T cells than CD4+.

Note on this clone: Antigen: not known.

CDR1 and CDR2 (germline): ENHRY, SYGVKD. This CDR3 comprises 14 residues. V gave up 8 bases and J gave up 0 bases; unmatched junction bases: 3. TCRdb's table, derived via immunoSEQ multiplex PCR, lists solely in-frame clones and lacks some. Of under 90,000 clones listed, 75% to 90% are singletons. Source: CD4+ or CD8+ T cells sorted from blood, taken in a trial of the OX40 agonist ivuxolimab. The chain employs TRBV10-3 and TRBJ2-2; 7 bases map to TRBD2. The TCR was taken from an adult with an advanced solid tumor such as melanoma, head and neck, liver or kidney cancer. CDR3 residues: CAIPAGANTGELFF. The CDR3, as DNA: TGTGCCATCCCTGCGGGGGCGAACACCGGGGAGCTGTTTTTT.